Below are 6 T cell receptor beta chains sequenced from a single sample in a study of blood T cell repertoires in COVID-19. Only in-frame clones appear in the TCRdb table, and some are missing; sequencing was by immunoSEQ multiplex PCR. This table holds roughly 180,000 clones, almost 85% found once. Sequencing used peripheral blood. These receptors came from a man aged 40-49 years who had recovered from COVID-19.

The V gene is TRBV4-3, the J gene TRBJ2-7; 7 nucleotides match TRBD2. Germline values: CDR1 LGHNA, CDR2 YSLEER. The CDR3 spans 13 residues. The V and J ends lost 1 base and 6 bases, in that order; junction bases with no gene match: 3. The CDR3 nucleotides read TGCGCCAGCAGCCAAGTACCTAGCGGCGAGCAGTACTTC. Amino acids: CASSQVPSGEQYF.

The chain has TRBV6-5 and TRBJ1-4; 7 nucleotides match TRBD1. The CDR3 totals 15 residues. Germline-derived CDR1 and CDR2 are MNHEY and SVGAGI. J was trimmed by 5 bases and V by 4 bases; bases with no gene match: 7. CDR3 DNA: TGTGCCAGCAGTTCATCCGGGACAGACAATGAAAAACTGTTTTTT. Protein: CASSSSGTDNEKLFF.

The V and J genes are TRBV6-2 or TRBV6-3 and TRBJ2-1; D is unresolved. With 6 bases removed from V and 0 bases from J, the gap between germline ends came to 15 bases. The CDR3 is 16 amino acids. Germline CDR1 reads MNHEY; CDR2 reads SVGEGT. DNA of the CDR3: TGTGCCAGCAGCCCCCCGGGTCTCAGCTCCTACAATGAGCAGTTCTTC. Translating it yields CASSPPGLSSYNEQFF.

CDR3 in amino acids: CASSQGFGSQETQYF. The CDR3 DNA reads as TGCGCCAGCAGCCAAGGGTTTGGGAGCCAAGAGACCCAGTACTTC. J is TRBJ2-5 and V is TRBV4-1; D might be TRBD2 (5 bases). V was cut by 1 base and J by 1 base, with 10 bases left in between. The germline gives CDR1 MGHRA, CDR2 YSYEKL. CDR3 length equals 15 residues.

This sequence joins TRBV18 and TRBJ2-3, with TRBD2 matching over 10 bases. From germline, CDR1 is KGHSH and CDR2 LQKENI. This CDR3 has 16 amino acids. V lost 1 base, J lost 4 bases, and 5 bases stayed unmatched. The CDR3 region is CASSPRLAGGADTQYF. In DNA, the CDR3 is TGTGCCAGCTCACCACGGTTAGCGGGAGGCGCAGATACGCAGTATTTT.

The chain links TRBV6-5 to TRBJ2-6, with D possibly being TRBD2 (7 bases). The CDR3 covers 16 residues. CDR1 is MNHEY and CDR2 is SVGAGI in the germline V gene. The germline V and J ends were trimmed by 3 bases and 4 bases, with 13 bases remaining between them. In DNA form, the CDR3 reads TGTGCCAGCAGTTATCGGGGGGCGACAGGGGCCAACGTCCTGACTTTC. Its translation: CASSYRGATGANVLTF.